This T cell receptor beta chain was captured by sequencing in a study of identical twins. Findings and caveats of the study: Analyses based on zero insertions could be partly confounded by invariant MAIT and iNKT cells.

Template switching introduced a universal primer site, and the cDNA bore unique molecular identifiers. TCRdb redid the calling of the 5' RACE reads with MiXCR, one entry per CDR3 protein. This sample has 650,000 to 800,000 distinct CDR3 sequences, with roughly 8% found just once. Germline V gives CDR1 DFQATT, CDR2 SNEGSKA (reference sequence). With 7 bases removed from V and 0 bases from J, the gap between germline ends came to 14 bases. CDR3 length: 14 amino acids. This clonotype was detected many times. Its antigen is not identified. These data also formed part of another study, on yellow fever vaccine responses in identical twins. Turning to that study: Twins' vaccine T cell response reportedly seemed partly convergent, partly personalized.

This TCR came from a woman aged 18-29 years in good health. The chain links TRBV20-1 to TRBJ2-3, with unresolved D. The sequenced sample was PBMCs. The CDR3: CSVRPHTSTDTQYF. The CDR3 region has the DNA TGCAGTGTGCGACCTCATACTAGCACAGATACGCAGTATTTT.